These 14 T cell receptor beta chains originate from one sample sequenced in a study of blood T cell repertoires in COVID-19. Generated by immunoSEQ multiplex PCR, the TCRdb table keeps only in-frame clones and is missing some. The table includes over 85,000 clones, 75% to 85% detected once. The sequenced material came from peripheral blood. The source of these receptors is a woman in her sixties or seventies with acute or convalescent COVID-19.

CDR3 region: CASSYSGGGAGTQYF. The CDR3 region has the DNA TGTGCCAGCAGTTACTCTGGCGGGGGGGCTGGGACCCAGTACTTC. V and J are TRBV6-2 or TRBV6-3 and TRBJ2-5; 9 nucleotides line up with TRBD2. With 0 bases clipped from V and 7 bases from J, the junction kept 6 bases outside the gene matches. The germline gives CDR1 MNHEY, CDR2 SVGEGT. The CDR3 extends over 15 amino acids.

The rearrangement links TRBV5-1 to TRBJ2-1, with D possibly being TRBD2 (5 bases). V lost 2 bases and J lost 1, with 13 bases in between. The V gene's germline CDR1 is SGHRS and CDR2 YFSETQ. The CDR3 contains 16 residues. CDR3 protein: CASSFSAQGSYNEQFF. DNA for the CDR3: TGCGCCAGCAGCTTTAGCGCCCAAGGGTCCTACAATGAGCAGTTCTTC. Full variable domain (outside the CDR3, taken from reference TRBV5-1 and TRBJ2-1): KAGVTQTPRYLIKTRGQQVTLSCSPISGHRSVSWYQQTPGQGLQFLFEYFSETQRNKGNFPGRFSGRQFSNSRSEMNVSTLELGDSALYLCASSFSAQGSYNEQFFGPGTRLTVL.

The V call is TRBV27, the J call TRBJ2-1; the D is unclear. Trimming removed 0 bases from V and 4 bases from J, with 16 bases in between. The CDR3 loop spans 17 amino acids. Looked up from germline, CDR1 is MNHEY and CDR2 is SMNVEV (reference sequence). The CDR3 DNA reads as TGTGCCAGCAGTTTATCCCCCTACAGAGCCCTTTACAATGAGCAGTTCTTC. It encodes CASSLSPYRALYNEQFF.

This chain uses TRBV11-2 with TRBJ2-6; 7 nucleotides agree with TRBD1. The CDR3 runs to 15 residues. V was clipped by 6 bases and J by 0 bases; unmatched bases: 2. Per the germline V gene, CDR1 is SGHAT and CDR2 is FQNNGV. This CDR3 reads CASRGQLSGANVLTF. CDR3 sequence (DNA): TGTGCCAGCAGGGGACAGCTCTCTGGGGCCAACGTCCTGACTTTC. Complete variable domain (other parts from reference TRBV11-2 and TRBJ2-6): EAGVAQSPRYKIIEKRQSVAFWCNPISGHATLYWYQQILGQGPKLLIQFQNNGVVDDSQLPKDRFSAERLKGVDSTLKIQPAKLEDSAVYLCASRGQLSGANVLTFGAGSRLTVL.

This clone has just a few counts. The V gene is TRBV27, the J gene TRBJ1-4, with 9 bases identical to TRBD1. CDR1 is MNHEY and CDR2 is SMNVEV in the germline V gene (reference sequence). CDR3 length: 13 residues. The trim removed 8 bases at V and 8 bases at J, leaving 6 bases unmatched. CDR3 amino acids: CASQGTGQEKLFF. In DNA, the CDR3 is TGTGCCAGCCAGGGGACAGGGCAAGAAAAACTGTTTTTT. The whole variable domain, remainder taken from reference TRBV27 and TRBJ1-4, is EAQVTQNPRYLITVTGKKLTVTCSQNMNHEYMSWYRQDPGLGLRQIYYSMNVEVTDKGDVPEGYKVSRKEKRNFPLILESPSPNQTSLYFCASQGTGQEKLFFGSGTQLSVL.

V usage is TRBV6-5 and J usage is TRBJ1-2, with TRBD1 matching over 11 bases. With V trimmed by 1 base and J by 6 bases, 4 bases remained unmatched. The germline gives CDR1 MNHEY, CDR2 SVGAGI. The CDR3 sequence is 15 residues long. The CDR3 DNA follows: TGTGCCAGCAGTTACTTGAGGGACAGGGGGGATGGCTACACCTTC. Its translation is CASSYLRDRGDGYTF.

The chain has TRBV7-6 and TRBJ1-2, with D possibly being TRBD1 (6 bases). This CDR3 contains 15 residues. V lost 5 bases and J lost 6, with 19 bases in between. Germline CDR1 is SGHVS and CDR2 is FNYEAQ. CDR3 amino acids: CASSQVVQGLDGYTF. CDR3 DNA sequence: TGTGCCAGCAGCCAAGTGGTTCAGGGGTTGGATGGCTACACCTTC.

The chain joins TRBV29-1 to TRBJ1-2, with 9 nucleotides matching TRBD1. There are 15 residues in the CDR3. J lost 2 bases, V lost 0 bases, and 4 bases had no gene match. CDR1 and CDR2 (germline): SQVTM, ANQGSEA. The CDR3 nucleotides read TGCAGCGTTGAAGATCCCGGGACAGGGAACTATGGCTACACCTTC. This encodes CSVEDPGTGNYGYTF. Full variable domain (missing parts from reference TRBV29-1 and TRBJ1-2): SAVISQKPSRDICQRGTSLTIQCQVDSQVTMMFWYRQQPGQSLTLIATANQGSEATYESGFVIDKFPISRPNLTFSTLTVSNMSPEDSSIYLCSVEDPGTGNYGYTFGSGTRLTVV.

The V and J genes are TRBV7-9 and TRBJ2-1; the match to TRBD1 covers 9 bases. CDR1 and CDR2 from the germline V gene are SEHNR and FQNEAQ (reference sequence). This CDR3 comprises 13 residues. V lost 4 bases, J lost 9 bases, and 4 bases stayed unmatched. The chain's CDR3 is CASSSQGAGEQFF. The CDR3 DNA reads as TGTGCCAGCAGCTCACAGGGGGCAGGTGAGCAGTTCTTC.

V is TRBV12-3 or TRBV12-4 and J is TRBJ1-1; 9 positions agree with TRBD1. The CDR3 covers 13 residues. The junction had 3 bases not matched to a gene; V was cut back by 6 bases and J by 4 bases. CDR3 protein: CASREQGATEAFF. Here the CDR3 DNA reads TGTGCCAGCAGAGAACAGGGGGCCACTGAAGCTTTCTTT.

V usage is TRBV3-1 (or the pseudogene TRBV3-2) and J usage is TRBJ1-5, with unresolved D. Looked up from germline, CDR1 is LGHDT and CDR2 is YNNKEL (reference sequence). The CDR3 consists of 17 residues. Trimming left V 2 bases short and J 0 bases short, with 14 bases between. DNA of the CDR3: TGTGCCAGCAGCCAACTAGAAACGGAAGGTAGCAATCAGCCCCAGCATTTT. Protein: CASSQLETEGSNQPQHF.

The chain is built from TRBV27 and TRBJ1-2; 9 bases are shared with TRBD1. Germline CDR1 reads MNHEY; CDR2 reads SMNVEV (reference sequence). The CDR3 covers 15 residues. The V segment lost 4 bases and the J segment 8 bases; nucleotides outside the gene matches: 11. CDR3 in amino acids: CASSSIQGAREGYTF. The CDR3 DNA sequence: TGTGCCAGCAGTTCAATACAGGGGGCGAGGGAAGGCTACACCTTC.

The rearrangement uses TRBV9 and TRBJ2-7; 10 nucleotides line up with TRBD1. The CDR3 extends over 15 amino acids. CDR1 and CDR2 (germline): SGDLS, YYNGEE. Unmatched junction bases numbered 8, after V lost 4 bases and J lost 4 bases. The CDR3 reads CASSPLDRGLYEQYF. Here the CDR3 DNA reads TGTGCCAGCAGCCCTCTCGACAGGGGGCTGTACGAGCAGTACTTC.

V gene TRBV4-3 combines with J gene TRBJ2-3; 8 bases match TRBD1. V trimming: 0 bases; J trimming: 1 base; junction bases outside the gene matches: 9. Germline CDR1 LGHNA, CDR2 YSLEER. CDR3 length: 18 residues. In nucleotides, the CDR3 is TGCGCCAGCAGCCAAGAGCGTACAGGGGGGCTTGGCACAGATACGCAGTATTTT. This encodes CASSQERTGGLGTDTQYF.